This T cell receptor (beta chain) was identified in a study of T cell responses to AZD1222 COVID-19 vaccine. The protocol was immunoSEQ multiplex PCR, while the TCRdb copy is restricted to in-frame clones and leaves out a portion. The sample consists of around 200,000 clones, 85% to 95% of them appearing once. With respect to this clone: As yet, its antigen is unknown.

Study findings and constraints: Mostly white British, mostly female donors; authors suggested clonal diversity may be underestimated.

The material was peripheral blood, obtained on day 0 of AZD1222 vaccination. The clonotype originates from an adult in good health.

The CDR3 sequence is CASSQGAGTGFLYGYTF. CDR3 DNA sequence: TGCGCCAGCAGCCAAGGGGCCGGGACAGGGTTCCTCTATGGCTACACCTTC. The chain uses TRBV4-1 and TRBJ1-2, with 9 bases identical to TRBD1. Trimming took 1 base from V and 4 from J; bases not matched to a gene: 10. The CDR3 is made up of 17 amino acids. CDR1 MGHRA and CDR2 YSYEKL come from the germline V gene.